These 2 T cell receptor gamma chains came from one sample sequenced in a study of fetal and pediatric gammadelta thymocytes. TCRdb reanalyzed the reads using CATT. The sample has over 850 gamma-chain clones; roughly 5% are singletons. Sequences were obtained from non-Vgamma9Vdelta2 gamma-delta T cells from the thymus. Subset specified: CD3+gammadeltaTCR+ thymocytes not co-expressing Vgamma9 and Vdelta2. The receptors were gathered from a child who underwent cardiac surgery and was recorded as healthy.

This clone ranks as medium-sized. The chain joins TRGV8 to TRGJ1 or TRGJ2. J was trimmed by 0 bases and V by 3 bases; bases with no gene match: 5. The CDR3 extends over 14 amino acids. Germline-derived CDR1 and CDR2 are VENAVY and YDSYNSRV. CDR3 sequence reads: CATWDGPNYYKKLF. CDR3 in DNA: TGTGCCACCTGGGATGGTCCGAATTATTATAAGAAACTCTTT.

This sequence joins TRGV3 and TRGJ1 or TRGJ2. V was pared by 2 bases and J by 3 bases, with 4 bases of the junction left unmatched. The CDR3 consists of 13 residues. The germline V gene has CDR1 VTNTFY and CDR2 YDVSTARD (reference sequence). The CDR3 sequence is CATWDTFYYKKLF. For the CDR3, the DNA is TGTGCCACCTGGGACACCTTTTATTATAAGAAACTCTTT.